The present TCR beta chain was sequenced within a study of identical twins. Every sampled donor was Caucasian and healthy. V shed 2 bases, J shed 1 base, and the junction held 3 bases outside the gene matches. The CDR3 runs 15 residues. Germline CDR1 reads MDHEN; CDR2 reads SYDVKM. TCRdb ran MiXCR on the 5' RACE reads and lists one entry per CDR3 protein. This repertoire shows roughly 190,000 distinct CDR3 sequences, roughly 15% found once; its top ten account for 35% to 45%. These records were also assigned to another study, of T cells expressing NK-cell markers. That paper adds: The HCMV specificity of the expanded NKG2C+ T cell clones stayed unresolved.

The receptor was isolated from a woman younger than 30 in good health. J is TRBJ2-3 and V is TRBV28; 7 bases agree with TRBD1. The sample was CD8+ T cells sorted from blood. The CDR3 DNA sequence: TGTGCCAGCAGTTTAACAGGGGCAGGCACAGATACGCAGTATTTT. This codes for CASSLTGAGTDTQYF. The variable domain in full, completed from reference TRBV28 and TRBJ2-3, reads DVKVTQSSRYLVKRTGEKVFLECVQDMDHENMFWYRQDPGLGLRLIYFSYDVKMKEKGDIPEGYSVSREKKERFSLILESASTNQTSMYLCASSLTGAGTDTQYFGPGTRLTVL.